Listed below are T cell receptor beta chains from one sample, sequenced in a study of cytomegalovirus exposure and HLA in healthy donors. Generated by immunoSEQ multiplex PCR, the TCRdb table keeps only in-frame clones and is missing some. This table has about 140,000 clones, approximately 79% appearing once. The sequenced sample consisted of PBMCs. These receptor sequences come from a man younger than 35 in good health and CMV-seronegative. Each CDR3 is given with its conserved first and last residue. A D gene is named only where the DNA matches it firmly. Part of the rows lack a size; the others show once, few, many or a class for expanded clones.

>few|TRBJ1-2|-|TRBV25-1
TGTGCCAGCAGTGAAGGGAGTAAGGGCGCCTATGGCTACACCTTC
CASSEGSKGAYGYTF
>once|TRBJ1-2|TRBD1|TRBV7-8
TGTGCCAGCAGCTTAGGAGGAGGGGGCCATGGCTACACCTTC
CASSLGGGGHGYTF
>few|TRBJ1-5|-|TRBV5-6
TGTGCCAGCAGCTTGGCGCGGGCAAAGGGCCAGCCCCAGCATTTT
CASSLARAKGQPQHF
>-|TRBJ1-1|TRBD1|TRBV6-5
TGTGCCAGCAGGACAGGGACGAACACTGAAGCTTTCTTT
CASRTGTNTEAFF
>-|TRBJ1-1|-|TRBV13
TGTGCCAGCAGCCCGATCATGGCGGGGGCCAAGAACACTGAAGCTTTCTTT
CASSPIMAGAKNTEAFF
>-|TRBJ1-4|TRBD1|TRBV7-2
TGTGCCAGCAGCCGACAGGGTGGGGATGAAAAACTGTTTTTT
CASSRQGGDEKLFF
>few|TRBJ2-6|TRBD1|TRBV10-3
TGTGCCATCAGTGGGCCCTTTGGGACAGGGGCTGGGGCCAACGTCCTGACTTTC
CAISGPFGTGAGANVLTF
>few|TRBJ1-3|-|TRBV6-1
TGTGCCAGCCTCCCGTGGAGGGGCGGAAACACCATATATTTT
CASLPWRGGNTIYF
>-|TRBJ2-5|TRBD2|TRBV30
TGTGCCTGGAGGGGACTAGCGGGGGGTTTGGAGACCCAGTACTTC
CAWRGLAGGLETQYF
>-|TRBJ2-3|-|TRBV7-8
TGTGCCAGCAGCTTGTTTCAATTTTCCACAGATACGCAGTATTTT
CASSLFQFSTDTQYF
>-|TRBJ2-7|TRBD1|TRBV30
TGTGCCTGGAGTACCGGGACAGGGACCTACGAGCAGTACTTC
CAWSTGTGTYEQYF
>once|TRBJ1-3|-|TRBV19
TGTGCCAGTATTAACAGGGACCTAGGAGGAAACACCATATATTTT
CASINRDLGGNTIYF
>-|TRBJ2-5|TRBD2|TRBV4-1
TGCGCCAGCAGCCAGGGGACTACCCAAGAGACCCAGTACTTC
CASSQGTTQETQYF
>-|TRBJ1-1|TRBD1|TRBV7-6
TGTGCCAGCAGTCCCGGGACAGGCACGGGTGTTTACTCTGAAGCTTTCTTT
CASSPGTGTGVYSEAFF
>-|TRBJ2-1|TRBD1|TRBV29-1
TGCAGCGCCGGGACAGGGACCTACAATGAGCAGTTCTTC
CSAGTGTYNEQFF
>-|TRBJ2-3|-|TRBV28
TGTGCCAGCAGTTCCGCTGCCTCGGGGTACACAGATACGCAGTATTTT
CASSSAASGYTDTQYF
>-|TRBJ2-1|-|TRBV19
TGTGCCAGTAGTATCTGGACAAACAATGAGCAGTTCTTC
CASSIWTNNEQFF
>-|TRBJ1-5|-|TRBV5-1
TGCGCCAGCAGGCCAACTACAGGGAGCAATCAGCCCCAGCATTTT
CASRPTTGSNQPQHF
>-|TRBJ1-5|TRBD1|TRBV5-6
TGTGCCAGCAGCCTAGGGGGCGGCAATCAGCCCCAGCATTTT
CASSLGGGNQPQHF
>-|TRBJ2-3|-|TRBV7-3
TGTGCCAGCAGCCCGACGACACACACAGATACGCAGTATTTT
CASSPTTHTDTQYF
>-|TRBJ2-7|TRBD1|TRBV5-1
TGCGCCAGCAAGGGGTCCCGCACCGGGACAGCAGATTACGAGCAGTACTTC
CASKGSRTGTADYEQYF
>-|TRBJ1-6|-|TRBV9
TGTGCCAGCAGCGATACAGGGACCCGTTCCTATAATTCACCCCTCCACTTT
CASSDTGTRSYNSPLHF
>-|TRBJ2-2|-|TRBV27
TGTGCCAGCATGAGTCTACGCGTACAGGCAGGCTGGGAGCTGTTTTTT
CASMSLRVQAGWELFF
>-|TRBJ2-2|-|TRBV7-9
TGTGCCAGCTGGACAGGGGAGCTGTTTTTT
CASWTGELFF
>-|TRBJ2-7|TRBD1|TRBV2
TGTGCCAGCAAGCGAGCCCCCTCACGGACAGGGAGTTCCTACGAGCAGTACTTC
CASKRAPSRTGSSYEQYF
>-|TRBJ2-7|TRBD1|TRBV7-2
TGTGCCAGTCGGGCGACAGGGCGACCCGACGAGCAGTACTTC
CASRATGRPDEQYF
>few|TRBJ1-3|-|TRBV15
TGTGCCACCAGCAGAGATGTGGCCCGCTCTGGAAACACCATATATTTT
CATSRDVARSGNTIYF
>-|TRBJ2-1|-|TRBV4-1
TGCGCCAGCAGCTACACCGCTTCTTACAATGAGCAGTTCTTC
CASSYTASYNEQFF
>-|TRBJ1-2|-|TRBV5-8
TGTGCCAGCCAGACCACAGACGGCTATGGCTACACCTTC
CASQTTDGYGYTF
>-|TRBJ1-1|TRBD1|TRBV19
TGTGCCAGCACGACAGGGGGATGGACTGAAGCTTTCTTT
CASTTGGWTEAFF
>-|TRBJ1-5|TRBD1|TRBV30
TGTGCCTACCAATCCCGGACAGGGTCAGGACAGCCCCAGCATTTT
CAYQSRTGSGQPQHF
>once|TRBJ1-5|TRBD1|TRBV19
TGTGCCAGTAGCCCCACTGGACAGGTGTATCAGCCCCAGCATTTT
CASSPTGQVYQPQHF
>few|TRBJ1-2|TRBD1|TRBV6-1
TGTGCCAGCAGGCTGACAGGGGCTAACTATGGCTACACCTTC
CASRLTGANYGYTF
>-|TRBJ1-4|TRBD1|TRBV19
TGTGCCAGTAGTATGGGGTCGGGACAGCCTAATGAAAAACTGTTTTTT
CASSMGSGQPNEKLFF
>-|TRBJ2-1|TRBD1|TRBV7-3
TGTGCCAGCAGCTTGGGGACAGGCGCTTCCTACAATGAGCAGTTCTTC
CASSLGTGASYNEQFF
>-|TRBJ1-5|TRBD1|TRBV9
TGTGCCAGCAGCGCCCGGGACAGGGACAGTAGCAATCAGCCCCAGCATTTT
CASSARDRDSSNQPQHF
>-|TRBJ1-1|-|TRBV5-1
TGCGCCAGCAGGAAAGGGGCGGGGGACACTGAAGCTTTCTTT
CASRKGAGDTEAFF
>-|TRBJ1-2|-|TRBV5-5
TGTGCCAGCAGCTTGTTTCTAAATGGCTACACCTTC
CASSLFLNGYTF
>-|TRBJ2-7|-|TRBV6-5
TGTGCCAGCAGCAAGCACATAGCCTACGAGCAGTACTTC
CASSKHIAYEQYF
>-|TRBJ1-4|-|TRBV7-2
TGTGCCAGCAGCTTAGACATGGGGCAGGACGAAAAACTGTTTTTT
CASSLDMGQDEKLFF
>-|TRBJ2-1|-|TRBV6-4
TGTGCCAAGCCAGGGCGACTTGTTTCCTACAATGAGCAGTTCTTC
CAKPGRLVSYNEQFF
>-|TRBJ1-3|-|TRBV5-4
TGTGCCAGCAGTGAAGGGGTTGGAAACACCATATATTTT
CASSEGVGNTIYF
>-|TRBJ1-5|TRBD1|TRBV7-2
TGTGCCAGCACCAAGGGGGCAGACAATCAGCCCCAGCATTTT
CASTKGADNQPQHF
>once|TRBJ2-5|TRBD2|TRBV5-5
TGTGCCAGCAGCCCACCTCCTAGCGGGGGCGTGGAGACCCAGTACTTC
CASSPPPSGGVETQYF
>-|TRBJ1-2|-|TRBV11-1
TGTGCCAGCAGCGACACAGGGAACTATGGCTACACCTTC
CASSDTGNYGYTF
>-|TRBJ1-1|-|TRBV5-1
TGCGCCAGCAGCTTGGCCGGGAACACTGAAGCTTTCTTT
CASSLAGNTEAFF
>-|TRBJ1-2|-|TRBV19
TGTGCCAACGCAAGACGGGGTTTCGATGGCTACACCTTC
CANARRGFDGYTF
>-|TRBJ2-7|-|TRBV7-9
TGTTCCAGCAGCTGGCCGGGCTACGAGCAGTACTTC
CSSSWPGYEQYF
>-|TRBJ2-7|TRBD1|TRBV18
TGTGCCAGCTCAGAGGGACAGGGCTTTAGCCTATCCTACGAGCAGTACTTC
CASSEGQGFSLSYEQYF
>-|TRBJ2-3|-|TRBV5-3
TGTGCGGGAGTAGCGGAAATCACAGATACGCAGTATTTT
CAGVAEITDTQYF
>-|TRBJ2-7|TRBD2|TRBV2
TGTGCCAGCAGTACCGGGACTAGCGGGGCCTACGAGCAGTACTTC
CASSTGTSGAYEQYF